This TCR beta chain was found in a study of beta chain features in type 1 diabetes. Trimming took 4 bases from V and 6 from J; bases not matched to a gene: 8. The germline CDR1 and CDR2 sequences are SGHRS and YFSETQ. The CDR3 has 14 amino acids. The entirety of the isolated RNA underwent reverse transcription, so expressed TCRB transcripts were sequenced. Only in-frame clones appear in the TCRdb table, and some are missing; sequencing was by immunoSEQ multiplex PCR. The sample has approximately 470,000 clones; 25% to 35% are singletons. V gene TRBV5-1 combines with J gene TRBJ2-7; 9 bases map to TRBD1. The receptor's source is a man younger than 35 in good health. Source material: naive CD4+ T cells from blood. CDR3 in amino acids: CASSAGTGLPEQYF. CDR3 DNA sequence: TGCGCCAGCAGCGCCGGGACAGGGCTTCCCGAGCAGTACTTC.